These T cell receptor beta chains were read from a single sample in a study of glioma-infiltrating T cells after dendritic cell vaccination. Generated by immunoSEQ multiplex PCR, the TCRdb table keeps only in-frame clones and is missing some. This table has about 87,000 clones, roughly 90% appearing once. The material sequenced was blood, taken before dendritic cell vaccination. These receptors were obtained from a human donor with glioblastoma. CDR3s include the opening cysteine and the closing phenylalanine or tryptophan. A D gene is named only where the DNA matches it firmly. Some rows mark clone size as missing; the rest say once, few, many or name a class of expanded clone.

size	V	J	D	length	DNA	CDR3
NA	TRBV9	TRBJ1-3	NA	16	TGTGCCAGCAGCGTAGATACGGCTACTACTGGAAACACCATATATTTT	CASSVDTATTGNTIYF
NA	TRBV27	TRBJ2-3	TRBD2	15	TGTGCCAGCAGGGGACTAGCGGGAGGCACAGATACGCAGTATTTT	CASRGLAGGTDTQYF
NA	TRBV11-2	TRBJ2-5	TRBD1	14	TGTGCCAGCAACCCCACGACAGGGGGCCAGACCCAGTACTTC	CASNPTTGGQTQYF
NA	TRBV6-1	TRBJ1-6	TRBD1	17	TGTGCCAGCAGTGAAGGGGGGACAGGGCCCTATAATTCACCCCTCCACTTT	CASSEGGTGPYNSPLHF
NA	TRBV11-3	TRBJ1-2	NA	16	TGTGCCAGCAGCTCCGGGGTTAGCCAAAATTACTATGGCTACACCTTC	CASSSGVSQNYYGYTF
NA	TRBV18	TRBJ2-5	NA	14	TGTGCCAGCTCACCATCCGGGGACCAAGAGACCCAGTACTTC	CASSPSGDQETQYF
NA	TRBV5-1	TRBJ1-1	NA	15	TGCGCCAGCAGCTTGGGAGGGCCCATGAACACTGAAGCTTTCTTT	CASSLGGPMNTEAFF
once	TRBV9	TRBJ1-3	NA	15	TGTGCCAGCAGCGTAACGAGTTTCTCTGGAAACACCATATATTTT	CASSVTSFSGNTIYF
NA	TRBV9	TRBJ2-2	NA	14	TGTGCCAGCAGCATATTCGCGAACACCGGGGAGCTGTTTTTT	CASSIFANTGELFF
NA	TRBV25-1	TRBJ2-3	NA	11	TGTGCCAGCAGTCTGAGGGATACGCAGTATTTT	CASSLRDTQYF
once	TRBV7-3	TRBJ2-1	TRBD2	19	TGTGCCAGCAGCTTAACGGGAGGGCCTCGTACGAGCTCCTACAATGAGCAGTTCTTC	CASSLTGGPRTSSYNEQFF
NA	TRBV2	TRBJ2-3	NA	15	TGTGCCAGCAGCCGTGGGACATCGGGCACAGATACGCAGTATTTT	CASSRGTSGTDTQYF
NA	TRBV11-3	TRBJ2-5	NA	16	TGTGCCAGCAGTCGTCGCAGGGCCCTGATCCAAGAGACCCAGTACTTC	CASSRRRALIQETQYF
NA	TRBV6-1	TRBJ2-7	TRBD2	14	TGTGCCAGCAGTGGGGGACTAGCGGGAGAAGAGCAGTACTTC	CASSGGLAGEEQYF
NA	TRBV10-2	TRBJ2-1	TRBD1	20	TGCGCCAGCTACACAGGACCACCACGCCCCGGGACAGGGGCCCTCAATGAGCAGTTCTTC	CASYTGPPRPGTGALNEQFF
NA	TRBV4-1	TRBJ2-5	NA	17	TGCGCCAGCAGCCAGGGACTTAGTGTCGGCCCAAACGAGACCCAGTACTTC	CASSQGLSVGPNETQYF
once	TRBV5-4	TRBJ2-4	NA	13	TGTGCCAGCAGCTTGGGGCAGAAAAACATTCAGTACTTC	CASSLGQKNIQYF
NA	TRBV19	TRBJ1-6	NA	14	TGTGCCAGTAGTGCGGGACCCCCAACCTCACCCCTCCACTTT	CASSAGPPTSPLHF
NA	TRBV7-5	TRBJ2-7	NA	17	TGTGCCAGAAGCTTAGCGGAGTACAGGGACGTTAACTACGAGCAGTACTTC	CARSLAEYRDVNYEQYF
NA	TRBV20-1	TRBJ2-1	NA	11	TGCAGTGCTAACAGGCGGAATGAGCAGTTCTTC	CSANRRNEQFF
NA	TRBV11-3	TRBJ2-7	NA	13	TGTGCCAGCAGCTCCAGACACCGCTACGAGCAGTACTTC	CASSSRHRYEQYF
NA	TRBV5-1	TRBJ1-5	TRBD1	15	TGCGCCAGCAGCTTAACAGGGGAAAACTATCAGCCCCAGCATTTT	CASSLTGENYQPQHF
NA	TRBV2	TRBJ2-1	NA	13	TGTGCCAGCAGTACTCAGGGGACCAATGAGCAGTTCTTC	CASSTQGTNEQFF
NA	TRBV28	TRBJ2-3	NA	12	TGTGCCAGCAGTTTTCAGGGTAATACGCAGTATTTT	CASSFQGNTQYF
NA	TRBV6-1	TRBJ1-5	TRBD1	15	TGTGCCAGCAGTGAGGGGACAGGGGGCTTTCAGCCCCAGCATTTT	CASSEGTGGFQPQHF
NA	TRBV9	TRBJ2-7	TRBD1	14	TGTGCCAGCAGCGAAGGGACAGGGGGTTACGAGCAGTACTTC	CASSEGTGGYEQYF
NA	TRBV4-1	TRBJ1-3	NA	17	TGCGCCAGCAGCCTTGACAGGTCGGCCCTCAACGGAAACACCATATATTTT	CASSLDRSALNGNTIYF
NA	TRBV4-1	TRBJ1-2	NA	13	TGCGCCAGCAGCCAAGAGGTGTCAGGAATGGGCACCTTC	CASSQEVSGMGTF
NA	TRBV20-1	TRBJ2-7	TRBD2	11	TGCAGTGTGGGACTAGCAGATGAGCAGTACTTC	CSVGLADEQYF
NA	TRBV30	TRBJ1-5	TRBD1	13	TGTGCCTGGAGTGGACAGGGGAGGCAGCCCCAGCATTTT	CAWSGQGRQPQHF
NA	TRBV5-5	TRBJ2-1	NA	12	TGTGCCAGCAGCTTGGAGGGGAATGAGCAGTTCTTC	CASSLEGNEQFF
few	TRBV19	TRBJ1-2	TRBD1	17	TGTGCCAGTAGTATAGAGTCCGGGACAGCCTATAACTATGGCTACACCTTC	CASSIESGTAYNYGYTF
NA	TRBV11-3	TRBJ2-7	TRBD1	13	TGTGCCAGCAGCCAGGGACAGGGGCACGAGCAGTACTTC	CASSQGQGHEQYF
NA	TRBV10-3	TRBJ1-2	NA	15	TGTGCCATCAGTGAGTCGGGGGGGGACCTGAATGGCTACACCTTC	CAISESGGDLNGYTF
NA	TRBV6-1	TRBJ1-2	TRBD1	15	TGTGCCAGCAGCCTCGACAGGGTAGAGGGCTATGGCTACACCTTC	CASSLDRVEGYGYTF
NA	TRBV11-2	TRBJ2-7	NA	12	TGTGCCAGCAGCGATCTAGGCTACGAGCAGTACTTC	CASSDLGYEQYF
NA	TRBV27	TRBJ1-2	TRBD1	14	TGTGCCAGCAGCCCGACAGGGGGAGGATATGGCTACACCTTC	CASSPTGGGYGYTF
NA	TRBV5-6	TRBJ2-7	NA	16	TGTGCCAGCAGCGAGCTAACAGGCCAGTCAACCTACGAGCAGTACTTC	CASSELTGQSTYEQYF
NA	TRBV5-6	TRBJ2-1	NA	14	TGTGCCAGCAGGGCTTTTGGCTCCTACAATGAGCAGTTCTTC	CASRAFGSYNEQFF
once	TRBV5-1	TRBJ2-5	TRBD1	14	TGCGCCAGCAGCATGACAGGGGGCAGAGAGACCCAGTACTTC	CASSMTGGRETQYF
NA	TRBV5-1	TRBJ2-3	NA	15	TGCGCCAGCAGCCGTGGGGGCGGGGGATGGGATACGCAGTATTTT	CASSRGGGGWDTQYF
NA	TRBV7-3	TRBJ2-1	NA	11	TGTGCCAGCCAACTAGACAATGAGCAGTTCTTC	CASQLDNEQFF
once	TRBV10-1	TRBJ2-7	NA	14	TGCGCCAGCAGTGAGTCGCCGGGCTCCTACGAGCAGTACTTC	CASSESPGSYEQYF
NA	TRBV19	TRBJ2-7	TRBD1	16	TGTGCCAGTAGTATCTCCTGGACAGGGGAGGGCCACGAGCAGTACTTC	CASSISWTGEGHEQYF
NA	TRBV10-3	TRBJ2-3	TRBD2	15	TGTGCCATCAGTGAAGCGGGAGGGTCTTTGTATACGCAGTATTTT	CAISEAGGSLYTQYF
NA	TRBV25-1	TRBJ2-7	TRBD1	15	TGTGCCAGCAGTGATTACAGGGGGAAACGGTACGAGCAGTACTTC	CASSDYRGKRYEQYF